A single sample is the source of the 15 T cell receptor beta chains below, sequenced in a study of shared clonotypes between healthy human individuals. Here immunoSEQ multiplex PCR was the method, and the copy in TCRdb shows in-frame clones only, minus some. Of some 2,100,000 clones listed, approximately 94% are singletons. Sequenced sample: naive CD4+ T cells sorted from blood. This sample's subset: CD45RA+ positively selected. The receptors derive from a man between 18 and 35 years old in good health.

Note on this clone: The sample holds other DNA sequences that translate to the same CDR3. V and J are TRBV9 and TRBJ2-2; possible D gene TRBD1, 6 bases. The CDR3 extends over 14 amino acids. CDR1 and CDR2 from the germline V gene are SGDLS and YYNGEE. The V and J ends lost 2 bases and 2 bases respectively, with 7 bases between them. CDR3 amino acids: CASSVGQNTGELFF. For the CDR3, the DNA is TGTGCCAGCAGCGTGGGACAAAACACCGGGGAGCTGTTTTTT.

The table lists this clone with a count of one. The chain combines TRBV30 with TRBJ2-1; D call uncertain. Germline CDR1 and CDR2: GTSNPN and SVGIG (reference sequence). Trimming left V 3 bases short and J 6 bases short, with 21 bases between. The CDR3 sequence is 16 residues long. This CDR3 reads CAWSPDSELGINEQFF. The DNA of the CDR3 is TGTGCCTGGAGCCCAGACTCTGAGTTAGGTATCAATGAGCAGTTCTTC.

Remarks on this clone: Other DNA sequences in this sample translate to the same CDR3. V and J are TRBV7-9 and TRBJ2-3, with D possibly being TRBD2 (6 bases). In germline, CDR1 is SEHNR, CDR2 FQNEAQ (reference sequence). The CDR3 extends over 13 amino acids. Deletions cut 1 base from V and 4 bases from J, with 6 bases between. Here the CDR3 reads CASSLGGADTQYF. The CDR3 bases are TGTGCCAGCAGCTTAGGGGGGGCAGATACGCAGTATTTT.

V is TRBV10-3 and J is TRBJ2-7, with TRBD2 identical over 8 bases. J was trimmed by 3 bases and V by 4 bases; bases with no gene match: 8. This CDR3 spans 15 amino acids. Germline V gene data show CDR1 as ENHRY and CDR2 as SYGVKD. The CDR3 sequence: CAISAGSAGVYEQYF. CDR3 DNA: TGTGCCATCAGTGCCGGTTCAGCGGGAGTCTACGAGCAGTACTTC.

This chain links TRBV28 with TRBJ1-5; 10 bases line up with TRBD1. The CDR3 runs 15 residues. After removal of 6 bases from V and 5 bases from J, the junction contained 7 bases not matched to a gene. Germline lookup yields CDR1 MDHEN and CDR2 SYDVKM. CDR3 nucleotides: TGTGCCAGCAGACCGGACAGGGGGGTCGATCAGCCCCAGCATTTT. It specifies CASRPDRGVDQPQHF.

The genes are TRBV7-2 and TRBJ2-7, with D tentatively TRBD1 (6 bases). The germline V gene has CDR1 SGHTA and CDR2 FQGNSA. CDR3 length: 13 amino acids. V shed 4 bases and J shed 3 bases, with 10 bases lying between them. The CDR3 coding sequence is TGTGCCAGCAGCTACCGGGACAACTACGAGCAGTACTTC. Its translation is CASSYRDNYEQYF.

V and J are TRBV11-2 and TRBJ1-6; D perhaps matches TRBD1 (5 bases). V lost 1 base, J lost 9 bases, and 10 bases lay in between. CDR3 length equals 14 residues. Per germline, CDR1 SGHAT and CDR2 FQNNGV. The CDR3 loop reads CASSLGQGFSPLHF. The CDR3 region has the DNA TGTGCCAGCAGCTTAGGGCAGGGATTTTCACCCCTCCACTTT.

J is TRBJ2-7 and V is TRBV7-9; TRBD1 matches 7 bases. In germline, CDR1 is SEHNR, CDR2 FQNEAQ (reference sequence). V lost 5 bases and J lost 6; bases outside the gene matches: 13. This CDR3 region has 15 residues. The CDR3 DNA reads as TGTGCCAGCAGCCTCCAAGGGGGCACAGGCTCCGAGCAGTACTTC. Protein: CASSLQGGTGSEQYF.

The chain has TRBV30 and TRBJ1-1, with D unclear. Germline assignment: CDR1 GTSNPN and CDR2 SVGIG (reference sequence). This CDR3 spans 13 amino acids. The ends were cut back, 3 bases at V and 1 base at J, with 9 bases in the middle. The CDR3 spells CAWSHSSNTEAFF. CDR3 coding DNA: TGTGCCTGGAGCCATTCTTCGAACACTGAAGCTTTCTTT.

This chain links TRBV6-1 with TRBJ1-2; TRBD1 agrees at 9 bases. The germline V gene has CDR1 MNHNS and CDR2 SASEGT. The trim removed 1 base at V and 1 base at J, leaving 4 bases unmatched. This CDR3 is 16 amino acids long. CDR3 loop: CASSEVDRGFNYGYTF. CDR3 DNA sequence: TGTGCCAGCAGTGAAGTGGACAGGGGATTTAACTATGGCTACACCTTC.

The genes are TRBV6-1 and TRBJ1-3; D not resolved. The germline V gene encodes CDR1 MNHNS and CDR2 SASEGT. Trimming cost V 2 bases and J 0 bases, with 8 bases left between them. The CDR3 is made up of 15 amino acids. CDR3 loop: CASSERRGSGNTIYF. Here the CDR3 DNA reads TGTGCCAGCAGTGAACGTCGCGGCTCTGGAAACACCATATATTTT.

The V and J genes are TRBV28 and TRBJ2-3; D gene unclear. Germline-derived CDR1 and CDR2 are MDHEN and SYDVKM. The CDR3 has 16 amino acids. V was pared by 6 bases and J by 0 bases, with 16 bases between. The DNA for the CDR3 is TGTGCCAGCAGCTCGACGGACCCAGTTAGCACAGATACGCAGTATTTT. Its translation: CASSSTDPVSTDTQYF.

CDR3 residues: CSAPRGSRTDTQYF. Written as DNA, the CDR3 is TGCAGCGCCCCCCGAGGGAGCCGCACAGATACGCAGTATTTT. This rearrangement joins TRBV29-1 to TRBJ2-3, with D perhaps matching TRBD2 (5 bases). Germline V lookup: CDR1 SQVTM, CDR2 ANQGSEA. V lost 7 bases and J lost 1, with 15 bases in between. CDR3 size: 14 residues.

The rearrangement joins TRBV9 to TRBJ2-7; 8 bases line up with TRBD2. V was pared by 4 bases and J by 7 bases, with 13 bases of the junction left unmatched. CDR1 is SGDLS and CDR2 is YYNGEE in the germline V gene. This CDR3 has 15 amino acids. CDR3 bases: TGTGCCAGCAGCCCGAGCCGGTCGGGAGGGAATGAGCAGTACTTC. Protein sequence: CASSPSRSGGNEQYF.

The rearrangement links TRBV7-9 to TRBJ2-2, with TRBD1 identical over 8 bases. The germline gives CDR1 SEHNR, CDR2 FQNEAQ (reference sequence). The CDR3 has 17 residues. Trimming at V came to 5 bases and at J to 1 base, leaving 9 bases not matched to a gene. The CDR3 DNA sequence: TGTGCCAGCAGCCCCGTGGCAGGACAGGGGAACACCGGGGAGCTGTTTTTT. Translating gives CASSPVAGQGNTGELFF.